The next 3 T cell receptor beta chains were all read from a single sample in a study of graft-versus-host responses after intestinal transplantation listed by TCRdb under 2021. No antigen has been identified for these receptors. Reading the label with the study, this specimen's time point is: cells obtained before transplantation from donor or recipient. Library construction relied on the immunoSEQ multiplex PCR assay. TCRdb mirrors the immuneACCESS table, restricted to in-frame sequences. Some clones are absent from its copies; in checked studies, under half trace to an unresolved V gene, and the reason for the others is unknown. The sample data list about 120,000 clones, and over 80% of these were observed just once. Jointly, the top ten make up more than 0.095% of the sample. The specimen comprised unstimulated CD4+ T cells sorted from spleen or lymph node cells, sampled before intestinal transplant. The source is a human donor who received an intestinal transplant.

The gene calls are TRBV6-1 and TRBJ1-3; TRBD1 matches at 9 bases. V lost 7 bases, J lost 2 bases, and 3 bases stayed unmatched. The germline V gene has CDR1 MNHNS and CDR2 SASEGT. This CDR3 has 14 residues. The chain's CDR3 is CASIDRGAGNTIYF. CDR3 coding DNA: TGTGCCAGCATAGACAGGGGGGCTGGAAACACCATATATTTT.

The chain has TRBV4-2 and TRBJ2-1; TRBD2 agrees at 11 bases. After removal of 1 base from V and 7 bases from J, the junction contained 6 bases not matched to a gene. The CDR3 spans 16 residues. From germline, CDR1 is LGHNA and CDR2 YNFKEQ. The CDR3 bases are TGTGCCAGCAGCCAAGCTCGACTAGCGGGGAAAAATGAGCAGTTCTTC. Translating it yields CASSQARLAGKNEQFF.

This chain joins TRBV7-9 and TRBJ2-3; the D gene is possibly TRBD2 (6 bases). There are 16 residues in the CDR3. Germline V gene sequence: CDR1 SEHNR, CDR2 FQNEAQ (reference sequence). V lost 1 base, J lost 0 bases, and 11 bases lay in between. Here the CDR3 reads CASSLGVAASTDTQYF. The CDR3 bases are TGTGCCAGCAGCTTAGGAGTAGCGGCCAGCACAGATACGCAGTATTTT.